Below, 17 T cell receptor beta chains from the same sample are listed, as sequenced in a study of T cell repertoires in cytomegalovirus infection. TCRdb re-called the reads with MiXCR, one entry per CDR3 protein. The sample yields some 450,000 distinct CDR3 sequences, about 33% seen once. Sequenced: PBMCs. The receptor set was obtained from a human donor in good health (CMV status not recorded). Some clones in this sample may be carry-over from other donors' samples.

This clonotype has only a few counts. The V and J genes are TRBV12-3 or TRBV12-4 and TRBJ2-1; no reliable D call. V dropped 5 bases and J dropped 8 bases, with 7 bases sitting between them. The CDR3 has 11 amino acids. CDR3 nucleotide sequence: TGTGCCAGCAGTGGATTTTATGAGCAGTTCTTC. This gives the protein CASSGFYEQFF.

Ten or more counts support this clonotype. The V and J genes are TRBV10-3 and TRBJ2-5, with D uncertain. Germline CDR1 and CDR2: ENHRY and SYGVKD. V was pared by 5 bases and J by 0 bases, with 13 bases between. The CDR3 sequence is 15 residues long. CDR3 nucleotides: TGTGCCATCAGTCCCGGAAGGAGTCACCAAGAGACCCAGTACTTC. Translating it yields CAISPGRSHQETQYF.

The rearrangement joins TRBV20-1 to TRBJ1-2; possible D gene TRBD1, 6 bases. In germline, CDR1 is DFQATT, CDR2 SNEGSKA (reference sequence). This CDR3 has 15 amino acids. Trimming cost V 2 bases and J 0 bases, with 13 bases left between them. The CDR3 DNA reads as TGCAGTGCTAGACAGGGGTTGGGGGCTAACTATGGCTACACCTTC. It yields the protein CSARQGLGANYGYTF.

This chain connects TRBV10-3 to TRBJ2-5; TRBD1 agrees at 7 bases. The germline CDR1 and CDR2 sequences are ENHRY and SYGVKD. V trimming: 11 bases; J trimming: 1 base; junction bases outside the gene matches: 4. The CDR3 is 12 residues long. Here the CDR3 DNA reads TGTGCCCCTAGGGACAGCCAAGAGACCCAGTACTTC. Its protein product is CAPRDSQETQYF.

Ten or more counts support this clonotype. The chain employs TRBV2 and TRBJ1-5; no definite D call. Trimming pared 4 bases from V and 5 bases from J, leaving 12 bases between. The CDR3 covers 14 residues. Germline CDR1 and CDR2: SNHLY and FYNNEI. CDR3 region: CASSARQDYQPQHF. DNA for the CDR3: TGTGCCAGCAGTGCGCGGCAGGACTATCAGCCCCAGCATTTT.

CDR3 DNA sequence: TGCGCCAGCAGCCAAACCTTAGCGGGAGATAGCACAGATACGCAGTATTTT. Encoded protein: CASSQTLAGDSTDTQYF. The V call is TRBV4-1, the J call TRBJ2-3, with 9 positions matching TRBD2. CDR1 MGHRA and CDR2 YSYEKL come from the germline V gene. Germline trimming cut 2 bases from V and 0 bases from J; bases unmatched to any gene: 6. The CDR3 length is 17 residues.

The chain combines TRBV6-5 with TRBJ2-1; D ambiguous. Germline CDR1 and CDR2: MNHEY and SVGAGI. CDR3 length: 14 amino acids. With 7 bases removed from V and 1 base from J, the gap between germline ends came to 11 bases. The CDR3 sequence is CASTERASYNEQFF. As DNA, the CDR3 is TGTGCCAGCACGGAAAGGGCATCCTACAATGAGCAGTTCTTC.

The chain joins TRBV6-2 or TRBV6-3 to TRBJ2-1, with D perhaps matching TRBD1 or TRBD2 (5 bases each). Trimming removed 2 bases from V and 4 bases from J, with 9 bases in between. This CDR3 spans 14 amino acids. The V gene's germline CDR1 is MNHEY and CDR2 SVGEGT. The CDR3: CASSYGDVYNEQFF. The CDR3 DNA follows: TGTGCCAGCAGTTACGGGGACGTATACAATGAGCAGTTCTTC.

This clonotype was seen only a few times. V is TRBV27 and J is TRBJ2-1, with TRBD1 as a possible D gene (5 bases). The germline CDR1 and CDR2 sequences are MNHEY and SMNVEV (reference sequence). V lost 8 bases and J lost 7, with 15 bases in between. This CDR3 contains 13 residues. For the CDR3, the DNA is TGTGCCAGCTCAATAGGAAGGGGAAATGAGCAGTTCTTC. Its translation is CASSIGRGNEQFF.

This clonotype has ten or more counts. The rearrangement links TRBV7-9 to TRBJ2-2; D remains ambiguous. The germline CDR1 and CDR2 sequences are SEHNR and FQNEAQ (reference sequence). Deletions cut 0 bases from V and 6 bases from J, with 8 bases between. The CDR3 extends over 14 amino acids. The CDR3 DNA reads TGTGCCAGCAGCTTAGCGTCGGGTTCCGGGGAGCTGTTTTTT. This translates into CASSLASGSGELFF. Looking up the rest from reference TRBV7-9 and TRBJ2-2 gives the full variable domain: DTGVSQNPRHKITKRGQNVTFRCDPISEHNRLYWYRQTLGQGPEFLTYFQNEAQLEKSRLLSDRFSAERPKGSFSTLEIQRTEQGDSAMYLCASSLASGSGELFFGEGSRLTVL.

This clonotype was counted only a few times. The CDR3 spells CSVEEGKGWDEQFF. The CDR3 DNA reads TGCAGCGTTGAAGAGGGGAAAGGTTGGGATGAGCAGTTCTTC. The chain combines TRBV29-1 with TRBJ2-1; D remains unclear. The V gene's germline CDR1 is SQVTM and CDR2 ANQGSEA. The CDR3 consists of 14 residues. V dropped 0 bases and J dropped 8 bases, with 14 bases sitting between them.

This chain connects TRBV19 to TRBJ2-2, with TRBD1 identical over 9 bases. The CDR3 extends over 19 amino acids. Germline CDR1 and CDR2: LNHDA and SQIVND (reference sequence). The V segment lost 2 bases and the J segment 0 bases; nucleotides outside the gene matches: 10. The CDR3 DNA reads TGTGCCAGTAGTATATCCTACTGGACAGGGGCCCCGAACACCGGGGAGCTGTTTTTT. It encodes CASSISYWTGAPNTGELFF.

This clonotype was observed a few times. The J gene is TRBJ1-4, the V gene TRBV5-6, with D possibly matching TRBD1 (5 bases). The CDR3 is 14 residues long. Germline assignment: CDR1 SGHDT and CDR2 YYEEEE. V gave up 5 bases and J gave up 6 bases, with 14 bases separating them. CDR3 sequence (DNA): TGTGCCAGCAGACCGGAAGGGGCCTATGAAAAACTGTTTTTT. Residues: CASRPEGAYEKLFF. Based on the CDR3 plus reference TRBV5-6 and TRBJ1-4, the full variable domain is DAGVTQSPTHLIKTRGQQVTLRCSPKSGHDTVSWYQQALGQGPQFIFQYYEEEERQRGNFPDRFSGHQFPNYSSELNVNALLLGDSALYLCASRPEGAYEKLFFGSGTQLSVL.

This clonotype was found many times. The DNA of the CDR3 is TGTGCCAGCAGCTCCAACAGGGCGTACGAGCAGTACTTC. It encodes CASSSNRAYEQYF. The chain employs TRBV7-2 and TRBJ2-7, with TRBD1 as a possible D gene (6 bases). V was cut by 4 bases and J by 4 bases, with 11 bases left in between. Germline CDR1 and CDR2: SGHTA and FQGNSA. The CDR3 contains 13 residues.

Concerning this clonotype: Possible read error: a much larger clone is one base away. CDR3 in amino acids: CASSQVGSYNSPLHF. The CDR3 bases are TGTGCCAGCAGCCAAGTGGGCTCCTATAATTCACCCCTCCACTTT. This chain uses TRBV3-1 with TRBJ1-6, with no clear D. CDR3 length: 15 amino acids. V gave up 1 base and J gave up 0 bases, with 4 bases separating them. The V gene's germline CDR1 is LGHDT and CDR2 YNNKEL (reference sequence).

The J gene is TRBJ2-1, the V gene TRBV6-5; tentative D call: TRBD2 (6 bases). Germline lookup yields CDR1 MNHEY and CDR2 SVGAGI. The V gene lost 8 bases and the J gene lost 5 bases, with 16 bases spanning the gap. This CDR3 is built from 14 residues. In nucleotides, the CDR3 is TGTGCCAGCGAGACGCTCGGGGGTGACAATGAGCAGTTCTTC. Protein sequence: CASETLGGDNEQFF.

This clonotype was counted a few times. The rearrangement joins TRBV5-1 to TRBJ2-5; D possibly matches TRBD1 or TRBD2 (7 bases each). Germline CDR1 reads SGHRS; CDR2 reads YFSETQ. Trimming left V 4 bases short and J 3 bases short, with 13 bases between. The CDR3 is 14 amino acids. CDR3 bases: TGCGCCAGCAGCCCACAGGGGAGGGAAGAGACCCAGTACTTC. It yields the protein CASSPQGREETQYF.